The 8 T cell receptor beta chains in this list originate from one sample, sequenced in a study of T cells in Graves' hyperthyroidism and ophthalmopathy. TCR beta CDR3 region amplification was performed from RNA transcripts. Carried out on the TCR CDR3, a first-round RT-PCR used the HTBI primer set. MiXCR was run by TCRdb on the multiplex PCR reads, yielding one entry per CDR3 protein. This sample has 490,000 or so distinct CDR3 sequences, with roughly 15% found just once. The sequencing input was blood. These receptors came from a woman younger than 45 with Graves' ophthalmopathy.

The chain recombines TRBV10-1 with TRBJ2-7; possibly TRBD2 for D (5 bases). CDR1 WNHNN and CDR2 SYGVQD come from the germline V gene (reference sequence). The CDR3 is 14 residues long. V was cut by 3 bases and J by 2 bases, with 11 bases left in between. CDR3 DNA: TGCGCCAGCAGTGATCCGGCGGGCGCCTACGAGCAGTACTTC. Translation gives CASSDPAGAYEQYF.

Here the CDR3 reads CAISSGQGGGEKLFF. The CDR3, as DNA: TGTGCCATCAGTTCTGGACAGGGTGGAGGGGAAAAACTGTTTTTT. The chain employs TRBV10-3 and TRBJ1-4; 8 nucleotides align to TRBD1. The CDR3 extends over 15 amino acids. The trim removed 5 bases at V and 8 bases at J, leaving 10 bases unmatched. Looked up from germline, CDR1 is ENHRY and CDR2 is SYGVKD.

This clonotype was observed at least ten times. The chain recombines TRBV7-2 with TRBJ1-5; D not certain. V was clipped by 3 bases and J by 2 bases, with 14 bases between them. CDR1 is SGHTA, CDR2 FQGNSA, per germline. The CDR3 loop spans 16 amino acids. As DNA, the CDR3 is TGTGCCAGCAGCTTGTCACGGGGAGGCGGCAATCAGCCCCAGCATTTT. Translating it yields CASSLSRGGGNQPQHF.

This clonotype was counted ten times or more. This chain links TRBV6-1 with TRBJ2-5; 9 nucleotides agree with TRBD1. The germline V gene encodes CDR1 MNHNS and CDR2 SASEGT. V lost 4 bases to trimming and J lost 5 bases; unmatched junction nucleotides: 8. CDR3 length: 15 residues. CDR3 in DNA: TGTGCCAGCAGTGGGCCGGGACAGGGATCTGAGACCCAGTACTTC. Translated, it gives CASSGPGQGSETQYF.

The chain links TRBV4-1 to TRBJ1-2; maybe TRBD1 (6 bases). The CDR3 has 15 residues. The V gene's germline CDR1 is MGHRA and CDR2 YSYEKL. The V and J ends lost 4 bases and 4 bases respectively, with 16 bases between them. CDR3 amino acids: CASSPSPGVSYGYTF. The DNA of the CDR3 is TGCGCCAGCAGCCCAAGTCCAGGGGTCTCCTATGGCTACACCTTC.

DNA of the CDR3: TGTGCCAGTAGTGCGGTGGGTGGCAATCAGCCCCAGCATTTT. Translation gives CASSAVGGNQPQHF. J is TRBJ1-5 and V is TRBV19; D unclear. The CDR3 covers 14 residues. Deletions cut 5 bases from V and 2 bases from J, with 10 bases between. Looked up from germline, CDR1 is LNHDA and CDR2 is SQIVND (reference sequence).

CDR3 amino acids: CASSSLGGNSNQPQHF. In nucleotides, the CDR3 is TGTGCCAGCAGTTCCCTTGGGGGAAATAGCAATCAGCCCCAGCATTTT. The chain couples TRBV28 to TRBJ1-5, with D possibly being TRBD1 (5 bases). The germline V and J ends were trimmed by 4 bases and 0 bases, with 13 bases remaining between them. Germline CDR1 and CDR2: MDHEN and SYDVKM. This CDR3 has 16 amino acids.

Note on this clonotype: A much more abundant neighbour one base away suggests this may be a read error. The CDR3 spells CAWGFDSYQETQHF. The CDR3 bases are TGTGCCTGGGGCTTTGACAGTTACCAAGAGACCCAGCACTTC. This chain connects TRBV30 to TRBJ2-5; perhaps TRBD1 as D (5 bases). This CDR3 is built from 14 residues. The germline CDR1 and CDR2 sequences are GTSNPN and SVGIG (reference sequence).